The 11 T cell receptor beta chains presented below share a single source sample, sequenced in a study of T cell responses to AZD1222 COVID-19 vaccine. The repertoire was sequenced with immunoSEQ multiplex PCR; TCRdb's copy has only in-frame clones and lacks some. In the table there are more than 150,000 clones, 90% to 95% of which are singletons. The starting material was peripheral blood, obtained 28 days after the second AZD1222 dose. All receptors come from an adult who received the AZD1222 COVID-19 vaccine.

The V gene is TRBV29-1, the J gene TRBJ2-1, with no clear D. The germline V gene encodes CDR1 SQVTM and CDR2 ANQGSEA. V lost 3 bases to trimming and J lost 7 bases, with 19 bases between them. The CDR3 runs 15 residues. The CDR3 DNA follows: TGCAGCGTTGAGTCCAGGCCAGGTTTAAAGAATGAGCAGTTCTTC. This codes for CSVESRPGLKNEQFF.

In this sample, this clone turned up once. The V call is TRBV3-1 (or the pseudogene TRBV3-2), the J call TRBJ2-5; 10 bases fit TRBD2. J was trimmed by 1 base and V by 4 bases; bases with no gene match: 0. CDR3 length equals 14 residues. Germline lookup yields CDR1 LGHDT and CDR2 YNNKEL (reference sequence). This chain's CDR3 is CASSRLAGQETQYF. The CDR3 DNA is TGTGCCAGCAGCCGACTAGCGGGCCAAGAGACCCAGTACTTC.

The rearrangement links TRBV7-8 to TRBJ1-6; D perhaps matches TRBD1 (5 bases). Trimming shortened V by 1 base and J by 7 bases, and 11 bases separated the two germline ends. Germline V CDR1 and CDR2: SGHVS, FQNEAQ. This CDR3 spans 15 amino acids. This CDR3 is CASSLVLEGNSPLHF. The CDR3, as DNA: TGTGCCAGCAGCTTAGTGCTGGAGGGGAATTCACCCCTCCACTTT.

The V gene is TRBV4-3, the J gene TRBJ1-1; the D gene is possibly TRBD1 (5 bases). The V end lost 4 bases, the J end lost 6 bases, and 15 bases lay between the germline ends. Germline V gene data show CDR1 as LGHNA and CDR2 as YSLEER. CDR3 length: 14 residues. CDR3 region: CASSPSVPGPEAFF. In DNA form, the CDR3 reads TGCGCCAGCAGCCCCTCCGTCCCGGGACCTGAAGCTTTCTTT.

The chain links TRBV5-5 to TRBJ1-3, with D possibly TRBD1 on 6 matching bases. Germline CDR1 SGHKS, CDR2 YYEKEE (reference sequence). V lost 0 bases to trimming and J lost 4 bases, with 14 bases between them. CDR3 length: 16 residues. CDR3 sequence: CASSLGPGVAGNTIYF. CDR3 DNA sequence: TGTGCCAGCAGCTTGGGTCCAGGGGTGGCCGGAAACACCATATATTTT. Drawing the rest from reference TRBV5-5 and TRBJ1-3, the complete variable domain is DAGVTQSPTHLIKTRGQQVTLRCSPISGHKSVSWYQQVLGQGPQFIFQYYEKEERGRGNFPDRFSARQFPNYSSELNVNALLLGDSALYLCASSLGPGVAGNTIYFGEGSWLTVV.

The rearrangement links TRBV7-8 to TRBJ1-1, with D possibly matching TRBD1 (6 bases). Looked up from germline, CDR1 is SGHVS and CDR2 is FQNEAQ. The V end was cut by 5 bases, the J end by 1 base, with 11 bases between. The CDR3 spans 14 residues. In nucleotides, the CDR3 is TGTGCCAGCAGCGCGGACAGATCGAACACTGAAGCTTTCTTT. The encoded protein is CASSADRSNTEAFF.

The gene calls are TRBV28 and TRBJ1-1, with D possibly being TRBD1 (5 bases). The CDR3 consists of 13 residues. The germline CDR1 and CDR2 sequences are MDHEN and SYDVKM. Trimming shortened V by 8 bases and J by 5 bases, and 15 bases separated the two germline ends. CDR3: CASVYEGSTEAFF. DNA for the CDR3: TGTGCCAGCGTTTACGAGGGGAGTACTGAAGCTTTCTTT.

V usage is TRBV28 and J usage is TRBJ1-2, with 12 bases lining up with TRBD1. The CDR3 is made up of 14 amino acids. The germline gives CDR1 MDHEN, CDR2 SYDVKM. J gave up 8 bases and V 4 bases, and 5 bases lay outside the gene matches. CDR3 in amino acids: CASSSSGTGGGYTF. In DNA, the CDR3 is TGTGCCAGCAGTTCTTCCGGGACAGGGGGCGGCTACACCTTC.

Of note for this clone: In the same sample, other DNA sequences code for this CDR3. The chain couples TRBV3-1 (or the pseudogene TRBV3-2) to TRBJ1-1, with unresolved D. Between the trimmed V and J ends, which lost 1 base and 5 bases, there was a span of 8 bases. The CDR3 runs to 13 residues. From germline, CDR1 is LGHDT and CDR2 YNNKEL (reference sequence). CDR3 sequence reads: CASSQGAGTEAFF. The CDR3, as DNA: TGTGCCAGCAGCCAAGGAGCGGGAACTGAAGCTTTCTTT.

Here the CDR3 reads CASSSPGEMPGNTIYF. The CDR3 DNA reads TGTGCCAGCAGCTCCCCAGGGGAGATGCCTGGAAACACCATATATTTT. The gene calls are TRBV5-4 and TRBJ1-3; weak D call: TRBD1 (6 bases). Germline CDR1 SGHNT, CDR2 YYREEE (reference sequence). The CDR3 length is 16 residues. V shed 3 bases and J shed 2 bases, with 15 bases lying between them. The entire variable domain, with the rest obtained from reference TRBV5-4 and TRBJ1-3, is as follows: ETGVTQSPTHLIKTRGQQVTLRCSSQSGHNTVSWYQQALGQGPQFIFQYYREEENGRGNFPPRFSGLQFPNYSSELNVNALELDDSALYLCASSSPGEMPGNTIYFGEGSWLTVV.

The chain is built from TRBV4-1 and TRBJ1-1; D is unclear. Germline CDR1 and CDR2: MGHRA and YSYEKL. Trimming removed 6 bases at V and 0 bases at J, with 2 bases between. This CDR3 is built from 11 residues. The CDR3 sequence is CASRVNTEAFF. CDR3 DNA sequence: TGCGCCAGCAGGGTGAACACTGAAGCTTTCTTT.